This T cell receptor beta chain was documented in a study of cytomegalovirus exposure and HLA in healthy donors (dated by TCRdb to 2016 to 2017). Turning to the overall study: An earlier analysis of roughly 500 of the donors reported 276 Gb of sequence data and some 100 million unique TCR beta sequences from about 179 million T cells. Roughly 300 gigabases of sequencing data and around 80 million unique TCR sequences made up an early release that covered under 750 HLA-typed donors. Among the approximately 420 genotyped donors, about 83% belonged to the genetic ancestry cluster associated with self-reported Caucasian donors. The study aimed to test whether cataloging public T cell receptors could reveal signatures of past pathogen exposure. The study used immunosequencing to profile the T cell repertoires of 600 to 850 subjects and linked those repertoires to cytomegalovirus serostatus. In addition to the first cohort of around 670 subjects, a separate validation cohort of about 120 different subjects was used. To predict cytomegalovirus infection status, the study brought together high-throughput TCR immunosequencing, statistical association of individual TCRs with disease status, and machine learning. A later analysis re-analyzed previously published TCR beta repertoires from roughly 630 donors and added high-resolution HLA genotyping to study TCR occurrence patterns. Rather than drawing on any new phenotypic data, the later analysis identified candidate immune exposures from TCR beta sequences and the way those sequences occurred across donors. In an earlier analysis of 587 of the donors, high-throughput TCR beta sequencing was used to judge whether each TCR beta V gene segment behaved as functional or pseudogenic. Donor age, sex, ethnicity and CMV serostatus were compiled together with the repertoire data. A later genetic analysis used genome-wide SNP genotypes for about 60% of the 666 donors, treating that subset as a discovery cohort. All discovery cohort repertoires had been generated on a single sequencing platform. HLA typing covered class I and class II loci at four-digit resolution. Typing coverage differed by locus: A, B, C, DRB1 and DQB1 were typed in roughly 629-630 donors, DQA1 in about 500, DPA1 in around 610, and DPB1 in about 450. Roughly five DR-DQ haplotypes were treated as single units for association and clustering because of strong linkage in the cohort. Among some 400 genotyped donors of the cohort, an average of 235,054 unique TCR beta nucleotide sequences were sequenced per donor, roughly 20% of them non-productive. Paper-wide results and their limitations: An earlier analysis of approximately 600 of the donors showed that most TCR beta V segments appeared in productive rearrangements either about 87% or about 30% of the time, which broadly matched IMGT annotations. The classifier was reported to diagnose cytomegalovirus status with high specificity and sensitivity in both the original and validation cohorts. A further reported finding was that TCR beta sequences accurately predicted the HLA-A and HLA-B alleles for most subjects in the first cohort. Sequencing depth was assumed to be roughly uniform across donors in the presence/absence analyses, though that assumption may not hold. Most TCR sequences were seen in very few donors, while some public TCRs were found in many individuals. A later genetic analysis reported fewer N-insertions in productive TCRs among donors in an Asian-associated ancestry cluster than the approximately 670-donor mean. Because counts were too low, around 18 rarely observed V segments, including chromosome 9 orphons, were left out of the earlier analysis of 587 of the donors. In a later analysis, HLA-associated TCR beta chains were found to be more clonally expanded and to have lower generation probabilities than equally common non-associated chains. In vitro tests confirmed that three of the cytomegalovirus-associated TCR beta chains recognize cytomegalovirus antigens. When HLA alleles, especially DR and DQ, strongly co-occurred, attributing TCR associations to individual alleles was difficult. The study listed 150 to 200 TCR beta chains as associated with cytomegalovirus. The only immune exposure information available for the cohort was CMV serostatus. In this cohort, only TCR beta chains were sequenced, and detectable features were limited by the absence of alpha or paired-chain data. A cluster of highly shared sequence variants was judged likely to represent a technical artifact of the sequencing pipeline. According to a later analysis, TCR association rates differed among HLA loci, with DRB1 alleles showing the most associated TCRs and HLA-C alleles showing the fewest. The authors suggested that the approach could potentially be generalized to other disease states and immunological phenotypes. The 87-base-pair reads could not distinguish some IMGT-functional V segments, including TRBV6-2 and TRBV6-3, so those segments were excluded. At a false discovery rate of 0.05, a later analysis linked fewer than 20,000 TCR beta sequences to specific HLA alleles. Linkage disequilibrium might explain the correlated functional status among segregating V segments, but an unknown experimental factor could not be excluded. HLA typing was unavailable for some donors at each locus, so association tests used only the typed subset. Several of the top co-occurrence clusters appeared to be linked to parvovirus B19, influenza, CMV and Epstein-Barr virus, according to a later analysis. V-gene and J-gene trimming of TCR beta chains was associated with a missense DCLRE1C variant in a later genetic analysis, and the association was replicated in an independent cohort. Most CMV-associated TCR beta chains appeared to be HLA-restricted in a later analysis, and the HLA associations seemed to be driven largely by CMV exposure.

As for this clone: The antigen this receptor binds is unknown. Qualities for individual bases were not recorded, and no much larger clone is one base off.

The cohort comprised around 690 healthy bone marrow donors. Cohort members were all nominally healthy when sampled, although unrecorded immune exposures were likely present. The donor was CMV seronegative and was included in the group of a few hundred seronegative cohort members. A peripheral blood sample was collected from each donor, and TCR beta sequencing was performed on peripheral blood mononuclear cells. The Qiagen DNeasy Blood Extraction Kit was used to extract genomic DNA from the blood cell samples. V lost 4 bases and J lost 4 bases, and the count of bases not matched to a germline gene is 10. The CDR3 runs 16 residues from the cysteine to the phenylalanine. This entry keeps only the CDR3 DNA: 48 bases, framed from base 1. CDR1 and CDR2 were assigned from the germline V gene as SGHRS and YFSETQ. The library came from the immunoSEQ multiplex PCR assay. For the multiplex PCR, a mixture combining 60 forward primers for TCR Vbeta segments and 13 reverse primers for TCR Jbeta segments was used. The CDR3 region of rearranged TCR beta genes was amplified from genomic DNA with a multiplex PCR assay. On the Illumina HiSeq System, the amplified TCR beta libraries were sequenced as 87-base-pair reads. The authors' analysis ran thus. A later analysis tallied roughly 76 million unique TCR beta chains across the 550 to 850 repertoires, and approximately 9.9 million of those chains were shared by two or more donors. Raw reads were error-corrected and collapsed into unique sequences by a nearest-neighbor algorithm in which closely related sequences were merged to remove PCR and sequencing errors. Alignment of CDR3 sequences to IMGT reference sequences was used to assign V, D and J gene segments. For a sequence to be retained, a match of at least six nucleotides was required to both a V gene segment and a J gene segment. A rearrangement counted as productive if the CDR3 had no stop codons and remained in frame with V and J, and every other rearrangement counted as non-productive. Following IMGT convention, CDR3 was defined as the stretch from the second conserved V-encoded cysteine to the conserved J-encoded phenylalanine. The earlier analysis of more than 450 of the donors excluded sequences that lacked an unambiguous match to a single V gene segment. An earlier analysis of almost 600 of the donors classified V segments as functional when productive rearrangements were above 56.7% and as segregating when the standard deviation between donors was above 5%. A statistical classification framework was built for diagnosing cytomegalovirus status from the catalog of TCR beta chain sequences. In a later analysis, TCR nucleotide sequences were compared against IMGT/GENE-DB human TR gene sequences so that V and J genes could be assigned. In a later analysis, CDR3 sequences and most-parsimonious VDJ recombination scenarios were assigned using the TCRdist pipeline. In a later analysis, every TCR beta chain was defined by the combination of its CDR3 amino acid sequence and its V-gene family, and reads without a unique V-gene family were dropped. To address suspected cross-contamination and a sequencing artifact, a later analysis removed 550 to 750 highly shared, low-generation-probability nucleotide sequences. For each public chain, a later analysis derived a clonal expansion index from normalized ranks of inferred template counts within each repertoire. In a later analysis, generation probabilities were computed with a VDJ recombination model fitted to out-of-frame rearrangements, and the resulting probabilities were checked against IGoR. Hypergeometric tests were used in a later analysis to score TCR-TCR, TCR-HLA and TCR-CMV co-occurrence, with a repertoire-size bias correction applied to the TCR pairs. A later analysis estimated false discovery rates by permuting HLA or CMV assignments 20 times. In a later analysis, co-occurring TCRs were grouped using DBSCAN, and TCRdist sequence similarity was added for clustering within HLA-allele-positive subsets. Repertoires with fewer than 30,000 or more than 120,000 public chains, plus five repertoires with anomalous nucleotide sharing, were excluded from co-occurrence clustering. Sourced from immuneACCESS, this table was stored by TCRdb with only in-frame sequences that have V and J called. A share of the clones is absent; for the studies checked, an unresolved V gene accounts for under half, and the remainder has no known explanation. V and J calls and clone size are given by that table; D and trimming were obtained from the DNA. In all, the sample holds 99,000 or so clones, and approximately 72% of those were seen once. Jointly, the top ten make up roughly 1.3% of the sample.

The material sequenced was PBMCs. The chain links TRBV5-1 with TRBJ2-2, with TRBD2 identical over 7 junction bases. The origin of this receptor is a man aged 30 to 39 in good health and CMV-seronegative. In nucleotide form, the sequence is TGCGCCAGCAGCCCATCGGGCGGGAGAGTCACCGGGGAGCTGTTTTTT. Protein translation: CASSPSGGRVTGELFF.